This T cell receptor beta chain was observed in a study of T cell repertoires in cytomegalovirus infection. This CDR3 is built from 15 residues. Germline V gene lookup returns CDR1 SGHTA and CDR2 FQGTGA. With 2 bases removed from V and 9 bases from J, the gap between germline ends came to 14 bases. Only a few counts were recorded for this clonotype. Its antigen is not identified. Using its own MiXCR run on the reads, TCRdb lists one record per CDR3 protein. The table shows some 320,000 distinct CDR3 sequences, with about 27% occurring only once. The rearrangement uses TRBV7-3 and TRBJ1-6, with D possibly matching TRBD1 (6 bases). This receptor was obtained from a human donor in good health (CMV status not recorded). Some clones in this sample may be carry-over from other donors' samples. Sequences were derived from cultured PBMCs, sampled from culture after CMV antigen stimulation. This CDR3 reads CASSLAGDLGSPLHF. CDR3 in DNA: TGTGCCAGCAGCTTAGCAGGGGACCTCGGTTCACCCCTCCACTTT.